This is a list of T cell receptor beta chains from one sample in a study of immune cell composition in non-small cell lung cancer. Clones were sequenced by immunoSEQ multiplex PCR, and TCRdb holds only the in-frame ones, with some missing. The repertoire consists of some 16,000 clones, with 77% occurring once and the leading ten covering 7.5% to 10%. The sample was also reused in another study, on CD4 T cells in lung cancer.

The sample was non-adjacent lung tissue. All receptors come from a human donor with non-small cell lung cancer. Both conserved end residues are part of each CDR3. Each record gives: J gene, V gene, clone size, D gene, CDR3 DNA, CDR3 protein. The D gene is left open where the match is weak. Size values are once, few and many counts, or a class for expanded clones, and some rows have none.

TRBJ2-2,TRBV9,NA,NA,TGTGCCAGCAGCGTAGTTCGGGTACCGAACACCGGGGAGCTGTTTTTT,CASSVVRVPNTGELFF
TRBJ2-5,TRBV30,NA,TRBD2,TGTGCCTGGAGTTATACTAGCGGGGGGGCCCTTCGGAAAGAGACCCAGTACTTC,CAWSYTSGGALRKETQYF
TRBJ2-5,TRBV28,few,NA,TGTGCCAGCAGTTTGCTAGGACCCCTACAAGAGACCCAGTACTTC,CASSLLGPLQETQYF
TRBJ2-5,TRBV27,NA,TRBD2,TGTGCCAGCAGTCTGACTAGCGGGGGAACAGAGACCCAGTACTTC,CASSLTSGGTETQYF
TRBJ1-6,TRBV12-2,NA,NA,TGTGCAAGTCGCTTAGTGGTCAGTGGAACCTATAATTCACCCCTCCACTTT,CASRLVVSGTYNSPLHF
TRBJ1-2,TRBV10-1,NA,TRBD1,TGCGCCAGCAGTGAGTCGGCAGGGGGCTATGGCTACACCTTC,CASSESAGGYGYTF
TRBJ2-1,TRBV19,NA,NA,TGTGCCAGCTCTGTGGGCGGGGATGAGCAGTTCTTC,CASSVGGDEQFF
TRBJ2-3,TRBV7-9,NA,TRBD2,TGTGCCAGCAGCTTAGGGACTAGCGGGGGGGCCACAGATACGCAGTATTTT,CASSLGTSGGATDTQYF
TRBJ2-2,TRBV5-1,once,NA,TGCGCCTGCAAGGGGAGTGGCACCGGGGAGCTGTTTTTT,CACKGSGTGELFF
TRBJ1-1,TRBV9,NA,NA,TGTGCCAGCAGTCTGACAGGAGGGAACACTGAAGCTTTCTTT,CASSLTGGNTEAFF
TRBJ1-1,TRBV2,once,NA,TGTGCCAGCACTATCCTCACTGAAGCTTTCTTT,CASTILTEAFF
TRBJ2-1,TRBV20-1,NA,NA,TGCAGTGCGACAGAAAACAATGAGCAGTTCTTC,CSATENNEQFF
TRBJ1-2,TRBV5-5,few,TRBD1,TGTGCCAGCAGCCTCTTTGGACAGGGGGACTATGGCTACACCTTC,CASSLFGQGDYGYTF
TRBJ2-7,TRBV19,NA,TRBD1,TGTGCCAGTAGTATTAAGGACAGGGGGCTCCACGAGCAGTACTTC,CASSIKDRGLHEQYF
TRBJ2-3,TRBV7-6,NA,TRBD2,TGTGCCAGCAGCCTTAGGATTAGCGGGGGGGCTTCCACAGATACGCAGTATTTT,CASSLRISGGASTDTQYF
TRBJ1-2,TRBV9,NA,NA,TGTGCCAGCAGCGTATTATGGGGGGCTGGCTACACCTTC,CASSVLWGAGYTF
TRBJ1-6,TRBV30,NA,NA,TGTGCCTGGAGTGTACGGGCGGGGAGTCTTTATAATTCACCCCTCCACTTT,CAWSVRAGSLYNSPLHF
TRBJ2-1,TRBV4-1,NA,NA,TGCGCCAGCAGCCAAGATCAGGGCGGGACGGCGAGTGAGCAGTTCTTC,CASSQDQGGTASEQFF
TRBJ1-2,TRBV5-1,medium-sized,TRBD1,TGCGCCAGCAACGAAGCGACAGGGTCCTATGGCTACACCTTC,CASNEATGSYGYTF
TRBJ1-6,TRBV27,NA,TRBD1,TGTGCCAGCAGCAGTACCTTGGACAGGCTTAATTCACCCCTCCACTTT,CASSSTLDRLNSPLHF
TRBJ1-1,TRBV6-5,NA,NA,TGTGCCAGCAGCGTAGCTGGGAACACTGAAGCTTTCTTT,CASSVAGNTEAFF
TRBJ2-3,TRBV11-3,NA,NA,TGTGCCAGCAGCTTAGGAGACAGAGATACGCAGTATTTT,CASSLGDRDTQYF
TRBJ1-1,TRBV7-3,NA,NA,TGTGCCAGCAGCTTAATGGGGAGGACTGAAGCTTTCTTT,CASSLMGRTEAFF
TRBJ1-2,TRBV9,NA,NA,TGTGCCAGCAGCCCCATGCCGGGCCACGACTATGGCTACACCTTC,CASSPMPGHDYGYTF
TRBJ2-5,TRBV11-3,NA,NA,TGTGCCAGCAGCTCTGTAGGCAGTGGGCAAGAGACCCAGTACTTC,CASSSVGSGQETQYF
TRBJ1-1,TRBV7-9,NA,TRBD1,TGTGCCAGCAGCGAAGACAGGGCTCTCCCTGAAGCTTTCTTT,CASSEDRALPEAFF
TRBJ2-3,TRBV7-2,few,NA,TGTGCCAGCAGCTTAGCAGATACGCAGTATTTT,CASSLADTQYF
TRBJ1-1,TRBV4-3,NA,TRBD1,TGCGCCAGCAGCCAAGCCTCGGACAGGAGGAACACTGAAGCTTTCTTT,CASSQASDRRNTEAFF
TRBJ1-2,TRBV28,NA,TRBD1,TGTGCCAGCAGTTTAGACAGGGTAGGGGTAGGCTATGGCTACACCTTC,CASSLDRVGVGYGYTF
TRBJ1-4,TRBV11-2,NA,NA,TGTGCCAGCAGCCTCGGGGAGGGGTTGACTAATGAAAAACTGTTTTTT,CASSLGEGLTNEKLFF
TRBJ2-6,TRBV29-1,NA,TRBD1,TGCAGCGTTGAAGAGGGACAGGGAAGCTCTGGGGCCAACGTCCTGACTTTC,CSVEEGQGSSGANVLTF
TRBJ2-3,TRBV11-2,NA,TRBD1,TGTGCCAGCACCCGAGACAGGGGCACAGATACGCAGTATTTT,CASTRDRGTDTQYF
TRBJ1-5,TRBV28,NA,NA,TGTGCCACGTCGACGGATTATAGCAATCAGCCCCAGCATTTT,CATSTDYSNQPQHF
TRBJ1-4,TRBV2,NA,NA,TGTGCCAGCAGTGGACAGCTAGAGGTCGAAAAACTGTTTTTT,CASSGQLEVEKLFF
TRBJ1-5,TRBV30,few,NA,TGTGCCTGGAGTCTTGGGGGCAGTCAGCCCCAGCATTTT,CAWSLGGSQPQHF
TRBJ2-5,TRBV5-6,few,TRBD1,TGTGCCAGCAGCGTATGGGACAGGCGGGAAGAGACCCAGTACTTC,CASSVWDRREETQYF
TRBJ2-1,TRBV19,NA,TRBD2,TGTGCCAGTAGTTTCCCCCGACTAGCAGCCTACAATGAGCAGTTCTTC,CASSFPRLAAYNEQFF
TRBJ2-5,TRBV6-5,NA,NA,TGTGCCAGCAGTTACTCCCCAGGGGGGTTGAAAGAGACCCAGTACTTC,CASSYSPGGLKETQYF
TRBJ2-3,TRBV4-2,few,TRBD2,TGTGCCAGCAGCCAAGTAACTAAGGCGGGGGTAGATACGCAGTATTTT,CASSQVTKAGVDTQYF
TRBJ1-5,TRBV15,NA,TRBD1,TGTGCCACCAGCAGAGAAGGAGGGGGCGGGCAGCCCCAGCATTTT,CATSREGGGGQPQHF
TRBJ2-3,TRBV7-9,NA,NA,TGTGCCAGCAGCTTAATCCCTAACCTCAGGGCGGGCACAGATACGCAGTATTTT,CASSLIPNLRAGTDTQYF
TRBJ2-1,TRBV7-6,NA,TRBD2,TGTGCCAGCAGCTTAGTTAGCGGGAGGGAGCAGTTCTTC,CASSLVSGREQFF
TRBJ2-3,TRBV5-6,NA,NA,TGTGCCAGCAGCCCCGGAGGTCTTAGCCAGACAGATACGCAGTATTTT,CASSPGGLSQTDTQYF
TRBJ2-3,TRBV7-9,once,TRBD2,TGTGCCAGCAGCCCCGGGGGGGATACGCAGTATTTT,CASSPGGDTQYF
TRBJ2-1,TRBV9,NA,NA,TGTGCCAGCAGCGTAGCCCTCTGGGACTTAAACAATGAGCAGTTCTTC,CASSVALWDLNNEQFF
TRBJ2-2,TRBV27,medium-sized,NA,TGTGCCAGCAGTTTTTATCCGGGAGTCGGGGAGCTGTTTTTT,CASSFYPGVGELFF
TRBJ1-1,TRBV29-1,NA,NA,TGCAGCGTTCCCCCAGCTGGGGCAGGCGGCTGGGATGGTGAAGCTTTCTTT,CSVPPAGAGGWDGEAFF
TRBJ1-3,TRBV7-2,NA,TRBD1,TGTGCCAGCAGCTTAATTGGGACAGCCTTACTCTCTGGAAACACCATATATTTT,CASSLIGTALLSGNTIYF
TRBJ2-2,TRBV2,NA,NA,TGTGCCAGCAGTGCGCGGAGCACCGGGGAGCTGTTTTTT,CASSARSTGELFF
TRBJ2-2,TRBV10-2,NA,TRBD1,TGCGCCAACCAAACGCGCCTCCGGACAGGGAAGGAACACCGGGGAGCTGTTTTT,CANQTRLRTGKEHRGAVF
TRBJ2-7,TRBV6-6,once,TRBD2,TGTGCCATCGGGAGGGTCTACGAGCAGTACTTC,CAIGRVYEQYF
TRBJ2-2,TRBV9,few,NA,TGTGCCAGCAGCGTAGCCGCTAGCGTAGCCGGGGAGCTGTTTTTT,CASSVAASVAGELFF
TRBJ2-3,TRBV11-3,NA,NA,TGTGCCAGCAGGATCTGGGCGTTGGGGGGCCGAGAGGGCACAGATACGCAGTATTTT,CASRIWALGGREGTDTQYF
TRBJ2-5,TRBV6-6,NA,TRBD2,TGTGCCAGCAGTGCCGGGAGGAAAGAGACCCAGTACTTC,CASSAGRKETQYF
TRBJ1-1,TRBV6-5,NA,NA,TGTGCCAGCACGCGCAGTTCGAACACTGAAGCTTTCTTT,CASTRSSNTEAFF
TRBJ1-1,TRBV5-6,NA,NA,TGTGCCAGCACTCCGGACGGTTTGAACACTGAAGCTTTCTTT,CASTPDGLNTEAFF
TRBJ2-1,TRBV11-2,NA,NA,TGTGCCAGCAGCTTAGTAGGGCCCTCCAATGAGCAGTTCTTC,CASSLVGPSNEQFF
TRBJ2-3,TRBV11-1,NA,NA,TGTGCCAGCAGCTTATTGCCGGGGGGCACAGATACGCAGTATTTT,CASSLLPGGTDTQYF
TRBJ2-1,TRBV9,NA,TRBD2,TGTGCCAGCAGCAATCTAGCGGGGGGAGACAATGAGCAGTTCTTC,CASSNLAGGDNEQFF
TRBJ2-5,TRBV9,NA,TRBD2,TGTGCCAGCAGCCCCCGTAGTAGCGGGGAAGAGACCCAGTACTTC,CASSPRSSGEETQYF